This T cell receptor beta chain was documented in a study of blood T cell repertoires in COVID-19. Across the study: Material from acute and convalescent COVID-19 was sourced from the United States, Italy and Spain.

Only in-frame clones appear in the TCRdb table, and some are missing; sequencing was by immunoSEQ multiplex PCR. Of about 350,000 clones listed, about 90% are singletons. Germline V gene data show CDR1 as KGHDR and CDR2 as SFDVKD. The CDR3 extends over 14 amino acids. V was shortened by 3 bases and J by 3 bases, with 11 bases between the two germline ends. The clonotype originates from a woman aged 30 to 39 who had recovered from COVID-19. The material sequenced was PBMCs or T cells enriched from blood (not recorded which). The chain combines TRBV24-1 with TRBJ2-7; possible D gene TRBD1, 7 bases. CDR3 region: CATSDAGQSYEQYF. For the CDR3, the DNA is TGTGCCACCAGTGATGCGGGACAGAGCTACGAGCAGTACTTC.